The text below deals with one T cell receptor beta chain. Antigen unknown. The junction departs from the called germline gene at one end, perhaps through a read error. This specimen belongs to a study of cytomegalovirus exposure and HLA in healthy donors. Study-wide results and caveats: Clonal expansion, a later analysis showed, was greater in HLA-associated TCR beta chains than in equally common others.

PCR primers comprised 60 Vbeta and 13 Jbeta primers. The repertoire was sequenced with immunoSEQ multiplex PCR; TCRdb's copy has only in-frame clones and lacks some. There are about 140,000 clones in the sample; 70% to 85% occur only once, and around 2% lies in the top ten. The CDR3 length is 11 residues. The germline CDR1 and CDR2 sequences are SNHLY and FYNNEI. The TCR sequence derives from a woman between 40 and 55 years old in good health and CMV-seronegative. J is TRBJ1-1 and V is TRBV2, with D perhaps matching TRBD1 (5 bases). The sample comprised PBMCs. CDR3 in DNA: TGTGCCAGCACCCCAGCAGGGCCGAACTCATTT. Translation gives CASTPAGPNSF.